Given below is one T cell receptor (beta chain) in context. Researchers sorted participants into cohorts using their self-reported clinical history. This entry belongs to a study of blood T cell repertoires in COVID-19. Methods used by the authors: Reference gene primer amplification in the assay estimated nucleated cell counts. Assay: immunoSEQ multiplex PCR; the TCRdb copy retains only in-frame clones and omits some. D and trimming were read from the DNA, whereas the V and J calls and clone size are those reported in that table. The sample carries approximately 210,000 clones, roughly 79% recorded once. This CDR3 contains 17 residues. Germline lookup yields CDR1 SGDLS and CDR2 YYNGEE. V lost 0 bases to trimming and J lost 2 bases; unmatched junction nucleotides: 7.

The source of this sequence is a woman aged 50 to 60 with acute COVID-19. The chain uses TRBV9 and TRBJ2-1; 8 nucleotides agree with TRBD2. Source material: PBMCs or T cells enriched from blood (not recorded which). CDR3: CASSVGPGGVTYNEQFF. The CDR3 DNA reads TGTGCCAGCAGCGTAGGCCCGGGGGGGGTCACCTACAATGAGCAGTTCTTC.